Listed below are T cell receptor beta chains from one sample, sequenced in a study of tumor-infiltrating lymphocytes in localized non-small cell lung cancer. Some clones are missing from TCRdb's copy, which holds only in-frame ones; the method was immunoSEQ multiplex PCR. The table lists 15,000 to 20,000 clones, 45% to 50% of them singletons. Sequenced: lung tumor tissue. These receptors originate from a human donor with non-small cell lung cancer. Both conserved end residues are part of each CDR3.

j_call v_call cdr3_aa
TRBJ2-7 TRBV27 CASSLSRVPYEQYF
TRBJ1-5 TRBV7-2 CASSLAGGNQPQHF
TRBJ1-4 TRBV28 CASSWAERREKLFF
TRBJ1-1 TRBV15 CATSRDYVTEAFF
TRBJ2-1 TRBV7-3 CASSLTGGHEQFF
TRBJ1-5 TRBV5-4 CASSLDGQGSNQPQHF
TRBJ1-5 TRBV19 CASSRGLGTLSNQPQHF
TRBJ2-1 TRBV7-2 CASSLRRGGDNEQFF
TRBJ1-5 TRBV28 CASSSTGPNQPQHF
TRBJ1-3 TRBV19 CASSIGSSGNTIYF
TRBJ1-1 TRBV19 CASSVGQRPTEAFF
TRBJ2-7 TRBV7-6 CASSLEAAEQYF
TRBJ2-2 TRBV30 CAWMRGLTGELFF
TRBJ1-6 TRBV7-2 CASSPPRVGSYNSPLHF
TRBJ1-2 TRBV7-9 CASSQNDRGRSYGYTF